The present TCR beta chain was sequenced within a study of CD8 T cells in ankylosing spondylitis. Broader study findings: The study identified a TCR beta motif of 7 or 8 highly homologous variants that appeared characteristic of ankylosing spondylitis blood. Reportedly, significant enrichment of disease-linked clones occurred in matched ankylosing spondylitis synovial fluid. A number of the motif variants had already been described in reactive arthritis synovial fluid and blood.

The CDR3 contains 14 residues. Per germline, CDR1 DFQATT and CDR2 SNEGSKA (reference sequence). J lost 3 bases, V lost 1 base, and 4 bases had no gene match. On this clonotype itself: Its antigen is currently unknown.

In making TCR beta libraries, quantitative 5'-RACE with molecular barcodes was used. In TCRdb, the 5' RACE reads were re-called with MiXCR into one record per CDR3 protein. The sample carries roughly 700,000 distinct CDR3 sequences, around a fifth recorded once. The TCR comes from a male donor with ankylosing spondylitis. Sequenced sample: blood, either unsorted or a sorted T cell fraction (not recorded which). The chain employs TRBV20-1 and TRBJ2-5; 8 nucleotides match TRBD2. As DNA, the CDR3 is TGCAGTGCTAGAGCGGGAGGGCCTAAAGAGACCCAGTACTTC. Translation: CSARAGGPKETQYF.